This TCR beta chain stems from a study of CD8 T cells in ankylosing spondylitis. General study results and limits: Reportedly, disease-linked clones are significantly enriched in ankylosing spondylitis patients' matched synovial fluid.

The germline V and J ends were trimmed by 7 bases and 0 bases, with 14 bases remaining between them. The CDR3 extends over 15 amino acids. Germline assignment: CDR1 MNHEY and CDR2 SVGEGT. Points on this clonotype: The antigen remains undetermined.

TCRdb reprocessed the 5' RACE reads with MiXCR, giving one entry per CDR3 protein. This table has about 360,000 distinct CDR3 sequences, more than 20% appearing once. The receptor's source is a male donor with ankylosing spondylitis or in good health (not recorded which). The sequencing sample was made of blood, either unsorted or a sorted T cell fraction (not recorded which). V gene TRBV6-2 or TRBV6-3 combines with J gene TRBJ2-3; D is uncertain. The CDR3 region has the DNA TGTGCCAGCACCCCGACCGTAGCTAGCACAGATACGCAGTATTTT. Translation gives CASTPTVASTDTQYF.